This T cell receptor beta chain was identified during a study of T-cell reconstitution after alpha-beta-depleted transplantation in children. This clonotype was detected a few times. The antigen is not known. The TCRbeta library was prepared with unique molecular identifiers. TCRdb processed the PCR reads anew with MiXCR; each CDR3 protein has one entry. The sample lists about 460,000 distinct CDR3 sequences; about 10% were seen once. The length of the CDR3 is 14 residues. Germline V gene lookup returns CDR1 SEHNR and CDR2 FQNEAQ (reference sequence). V lost 5 bases to trimming and J lost 3 bases, with 13 bases between them. Study-level results: Newly produced T cells mostly accounted for T-cell counts and diversity one year post-transplant. About two months after transplant, alpha-beta T cells reportedly came from several hundred expanded graft clones. Certain patients had high TCRbeta diversity at day 60, and it came from recipient T cells and thymic progenitors that survived.

This sample comprised PBMCs, mostly from graft donor cells, obtained 180 days after TCRalphabeta/CD19-depleted stem cell transplant. The TCR comes from a female patient between 2 and 15 years old who had a stem cell transplant for aplastic anemia, so the T cells may come from the graft donor. The chain uses TRBV7-9 and TRBJ1-2; D uncertain. The CDR3, as DNA: TGTGCCAGCAGCCGCCGGACCGAGTACTATGGCTACACCTTC. Translating gives CASSRRTEYYGYTF.